The sequence of this TCR beta chain was determined in a study of cytomegalovirus exposure and HLA in healthy donors. The germline V gene encodes CDR1 SGHDT and CDR2 YYEEEE. V lost 3 bases and J lost 1, with 7 bases in between. This CDR3 region has 13 residues. The PCR made use of 60 Vbeta and 13 Jbeta primers. TCRdb keeps only in-frame clones here, not all; method: immunoSEQ multiplex PCR. Among about 180,000 clones listed, 80% were seen once. Sequences were obtained from PBMCs. The chain has TRBV5-6 and TRBJ1-1; tentatively, D is TRBD1 (5 bases). The clonotype was recovered from a man under 40 in good health and CMV-seropositive. The CDR3 sequence is CASSSRANTEAFF. The CDR3 bases are TGTGCCAGCAGCTCCAGGGCGAACACTGAAGCTTTCTTT.